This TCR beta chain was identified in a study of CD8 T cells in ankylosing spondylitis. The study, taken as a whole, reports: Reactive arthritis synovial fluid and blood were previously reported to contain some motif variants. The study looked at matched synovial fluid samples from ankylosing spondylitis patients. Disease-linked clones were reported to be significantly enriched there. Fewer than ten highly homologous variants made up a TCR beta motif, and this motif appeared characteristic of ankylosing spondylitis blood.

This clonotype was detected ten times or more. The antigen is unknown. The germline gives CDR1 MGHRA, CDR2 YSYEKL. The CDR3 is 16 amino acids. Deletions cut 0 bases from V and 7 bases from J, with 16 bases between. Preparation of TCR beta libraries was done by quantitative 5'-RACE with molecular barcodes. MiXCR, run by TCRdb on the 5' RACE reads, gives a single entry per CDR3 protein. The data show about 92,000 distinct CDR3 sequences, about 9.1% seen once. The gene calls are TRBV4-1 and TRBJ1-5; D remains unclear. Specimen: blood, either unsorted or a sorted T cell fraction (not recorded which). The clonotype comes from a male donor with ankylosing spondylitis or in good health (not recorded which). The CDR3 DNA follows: TGCGCCAGCAGCCAAGATCTAGGGCGGAGTGGACAGCCCCAGCATTTT. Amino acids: CASSQDLGRSGQPQHF.